Listed here are 5 T cell receptor beta chains from one sample, sequenced in a study of cytomegalovirus exposure and HLA in healthy donors. Researchers ran the PCR with 60 Vbeta and 13 Jbeta primers. Only in-frame clones appear in the TCRdb table, and some are missing; sequencing was by immunoSEQ multiplex PCR. The sample yields approximately 250,000 clones, about 85% seen once. Input material: PBMCs. These receptors all stem from a girl under 10 years old in good health and CMV-seronegative.

The chain links TRBV5-1 to TRBJ1-1, with 11 bases identical to TRBD1. The germline gives CDR1 SGHRS, CDR2 YFSETQ. This CDR3 is built from 14 residues. The trim removed 4 bases at V and 5 bases at J, leaving 4 bases unmatched. The CDR3 reads CASSGGDRGTEAFF. The CDR3 DNA sequence: TGCGCCAGCAGCGGCGGGGACAGGGGGACTGAAGCTTTCTTT.

The chain carries TRBV27 and TRBJ1-2, with 7 bases fitting TRBD1. The germline V gene encodes CDR1 MNHEY and CDR2 SMNVEV (reference sequence). The CDR3 is made up of 13 amino acids. V gave up 8 bases and J gave up 4 bases; unmatched junction bases: 7. CDR3: CASGEGQPYGYTF. The CDR3 region has the DNA TGTGCCAGCGGAGAGGGACAGCCCTATGGCTACACCTTC.

The chain joins TRBV1 to TRBJ1-5. TRBV1 is designated a pseudogene. The CDR3 is 14 amino acids. CDR3 bases: TGCACCAGCAGCCAAGGACGGGGAGATCAGCCCCAGCATTTT. This encodes CTSSQGRGDQPQHF.

The V call is TRBV30, the J call TRBJ1-3; TRBD1 matches at 7 bases. Germline V gives CDR1 GTSNPN, CDR2 SVGIG (reference sequence). The CDR3 is made up of 15 amino acids. After removal of 4 bases from V and 4 bases from J, the junction contained 10 bases not matched to a gene. CDR3: CAWIKGTASGNTIYF. CDR3 in DNA: TGTGCCTGGATTAAAGGGACAGCCTCGGGAAACACCATATATTTT.

J is TRBJ2-1 and V is TRBV11-3, with TRBD1 matching 9 bases. Germline CDR1 and CDR2: SGHNT and YENEEA. The ends lost 3 bases at V and 4 bases at J; junction bases unmatched: 4. The CDR3 spans 15 residues. The CDR3 loop reads CASSFGGQGYNEQFF. The DNA of the CDR3 is TGTGCCAGCAGCTTCGGGGGACAGGGATACAATGAGCAGTTCTTC. Variable domain in full (rest from reference TRBV11-3 and TRBJ2-1): EAGVVQSPRYKIIEKKQPVAFWCNPISGHNTLYWYLQNLGQGPELLIRYENEEAVDDSQLPKDRFSAERLKGVDSTLKIQPAELGDSAVYLCASSFGGQGYNEQFFGPGTRLTVL.